The clone carrying this TCR beta chain was observed a handful of times. V trimming: 7 bases; J trimming: 9 bases; junction bases outside the gene matches: 12. In germline, CDR1 is SEHNR, CDR2 FQNEAQ (reference sequence). The CDR3 is 15 residues long. This sample was included in a study of blood T cell repertoires in COVID-19. Generated by immunoSEQ multiplex PCR, the TCRdb table keeps only in-frame clones and is missing some. The table lists more than 50,000 clones, about nine tenths of them singletons, with 1.5% to 2% in the top ten. The sequence was obtained from a human donor in a cohort sampled during active COVID-19. The rearrangement links TRBV7-9 to TRBJ1-3, with 10 nucleotides matching TRBD1. Input material: peripheral blood. The DNA of the CDR3 is TGTGCCAGCATCCTTCCCGGGACAGGGGTGGGCACCATATATTTT. The encoded protein is CASILPGTGVGTIYF.